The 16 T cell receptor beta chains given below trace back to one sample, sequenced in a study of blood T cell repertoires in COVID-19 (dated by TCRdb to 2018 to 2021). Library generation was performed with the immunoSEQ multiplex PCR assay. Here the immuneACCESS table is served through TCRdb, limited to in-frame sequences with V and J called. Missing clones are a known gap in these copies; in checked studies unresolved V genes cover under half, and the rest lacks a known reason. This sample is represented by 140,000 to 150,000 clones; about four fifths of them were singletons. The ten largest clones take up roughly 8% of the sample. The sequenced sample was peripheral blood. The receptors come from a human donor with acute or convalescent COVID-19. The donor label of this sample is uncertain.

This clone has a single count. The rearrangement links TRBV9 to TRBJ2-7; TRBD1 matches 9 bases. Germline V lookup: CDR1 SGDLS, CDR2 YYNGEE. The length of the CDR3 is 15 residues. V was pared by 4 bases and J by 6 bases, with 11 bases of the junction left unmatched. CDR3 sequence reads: CASSPGTGTGLEQYF. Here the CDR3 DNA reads TGTGCCAGCAGCCCCGGAACCGGGACAGGGCTCGAGCAGTACTTC.

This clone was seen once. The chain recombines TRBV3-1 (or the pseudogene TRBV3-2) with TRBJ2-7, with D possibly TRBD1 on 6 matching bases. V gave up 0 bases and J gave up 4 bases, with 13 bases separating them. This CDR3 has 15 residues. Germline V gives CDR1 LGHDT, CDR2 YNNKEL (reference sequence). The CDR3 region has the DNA TGTGCCAGCAGCCAAGATTCAGGGGCAGGGTACGAGCAGTACTTC. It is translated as CASSQDSGAGYEQYF.

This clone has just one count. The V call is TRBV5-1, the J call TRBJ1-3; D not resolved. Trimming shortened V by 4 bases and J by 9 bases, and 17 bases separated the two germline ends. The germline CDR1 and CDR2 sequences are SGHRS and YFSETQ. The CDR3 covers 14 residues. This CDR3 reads CASSLTGPRGTIYF. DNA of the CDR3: TGCGCCAGCAGCCTGACCGGGCCTCGGGGCACCATATATTTT.

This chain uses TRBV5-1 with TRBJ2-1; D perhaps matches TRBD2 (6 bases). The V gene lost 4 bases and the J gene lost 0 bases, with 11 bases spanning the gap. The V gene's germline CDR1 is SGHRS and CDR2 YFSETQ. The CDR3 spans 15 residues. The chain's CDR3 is CASSPDYDSYNEQFF. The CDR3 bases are TGCGCCAGCAGCCCGGACTATGACTCCTACAATGAGCAGTTCTTC. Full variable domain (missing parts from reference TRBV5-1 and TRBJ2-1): KAGVTQTPRYLIKTRGQQVTLSCSPISGHRSVSWYQQTPGQGLQFLFEYFSETQRNKGNFPGRFSGRQFSNSRSEMNVSTLELGDSALYLCASSPDYDSYNEQFFGPGTRLTVL.

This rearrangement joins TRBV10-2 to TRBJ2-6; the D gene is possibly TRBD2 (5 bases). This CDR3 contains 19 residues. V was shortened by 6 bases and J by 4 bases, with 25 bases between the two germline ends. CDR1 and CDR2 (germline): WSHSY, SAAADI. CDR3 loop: CASRDGGGVGRFGANVLTF. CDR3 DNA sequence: TGCGCCAGCAGGGACGGAGGCGGCGTGGGGAGATTCGGGGCCAACGTCCTGACTTTC.

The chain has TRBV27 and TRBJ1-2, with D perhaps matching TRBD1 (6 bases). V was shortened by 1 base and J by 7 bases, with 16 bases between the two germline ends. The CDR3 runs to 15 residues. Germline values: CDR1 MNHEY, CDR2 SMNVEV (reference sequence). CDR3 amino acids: CASSLWGRGEGGYTF. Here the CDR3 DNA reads TGTGCCAGCAGTTTATGGGGCAGGGGAGAGGGTGGCTACACCTTC.

The CDR3 protein is CASSRDRNPYEQYF. As DNA, the CDR3 is TGTGCCAGCAGTCGCGACAGAAACCCCTACGAGCAGTACTTC. V usage is TRBV6-5 and J usage is TRBJ2-7; perhaps TRBD1 as D (5 bases). The CDR3 contains 14 residues. CDR1 MNHEY and CDR2 SVGAGI come from the germline V gene. V was cut by 5 bases and J by 2 bases, with 13 bases left in between.

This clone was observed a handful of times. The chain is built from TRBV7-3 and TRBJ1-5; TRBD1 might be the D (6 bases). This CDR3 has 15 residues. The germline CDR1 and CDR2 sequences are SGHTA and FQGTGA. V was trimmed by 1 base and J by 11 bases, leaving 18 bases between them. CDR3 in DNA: TGTGCCAGCAGCTTAAGGGGGCAGGGTCCCCTGTCCCAGCATTTT. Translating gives CASSLRGQGPLSQHF.

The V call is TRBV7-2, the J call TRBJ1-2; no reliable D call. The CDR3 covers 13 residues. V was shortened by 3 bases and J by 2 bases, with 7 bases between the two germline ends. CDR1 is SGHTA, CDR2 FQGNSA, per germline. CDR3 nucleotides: TGTGCCAGCAGCTTTATGAGGAACTATGGCTACACCTTC. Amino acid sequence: CASSFMRNYGYTF. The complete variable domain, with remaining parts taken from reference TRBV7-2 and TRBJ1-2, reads GAGVSQSPSNKVTEKGKDVELRCDPISGHTALYWYRQSLGQGLEFLIYFQGNSAPDKSGLPSDRFSAERTGGSVSTLTIQRTQQEDSAVYLCASSFMRNYGYTFGSGTRLTVV.

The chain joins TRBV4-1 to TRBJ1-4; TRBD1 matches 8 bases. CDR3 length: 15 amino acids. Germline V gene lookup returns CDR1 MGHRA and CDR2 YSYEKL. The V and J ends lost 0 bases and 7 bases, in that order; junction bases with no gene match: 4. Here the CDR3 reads CASSQEARGLEKLFF. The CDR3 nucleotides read TGCGCCAGCAGCCAAGAGGCCAGGGGGCTTGAAAAACTGTTTTTT.

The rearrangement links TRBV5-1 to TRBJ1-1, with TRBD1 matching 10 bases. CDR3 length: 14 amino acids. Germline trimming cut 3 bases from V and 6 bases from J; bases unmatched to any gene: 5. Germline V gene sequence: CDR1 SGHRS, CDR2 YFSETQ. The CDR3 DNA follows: TGCGCCAGCAGCTCCCGGGACAGGGGTTCTGAAGCTTTCTTT. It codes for CASSSRDRGSEAFF.

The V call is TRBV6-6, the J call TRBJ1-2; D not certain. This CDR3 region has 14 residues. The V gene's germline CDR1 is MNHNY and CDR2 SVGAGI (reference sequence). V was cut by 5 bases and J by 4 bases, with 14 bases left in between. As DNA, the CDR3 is TGTGCCAGCAGTCCCAATAGAGTCACCTATGGCTACACCTTC. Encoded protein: CASSPNRVTYGYTF.

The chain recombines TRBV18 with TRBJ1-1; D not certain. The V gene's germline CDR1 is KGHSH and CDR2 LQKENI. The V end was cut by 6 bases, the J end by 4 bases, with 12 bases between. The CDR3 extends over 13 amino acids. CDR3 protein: CASSGEGGTEAFF. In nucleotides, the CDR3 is TGTGCCAGCTCCGGGGAGGGAGGCACTGAAGCTTTCTTT.

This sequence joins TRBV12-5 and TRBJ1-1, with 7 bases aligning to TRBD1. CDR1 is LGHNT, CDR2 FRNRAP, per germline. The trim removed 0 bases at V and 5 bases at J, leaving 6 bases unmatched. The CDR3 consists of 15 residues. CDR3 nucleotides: TGTGCTAGTGGTTTGGTGGAGGGGGCGGAAACTGAAGCTTTCTTT. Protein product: CASGLVEGAETEAFF.

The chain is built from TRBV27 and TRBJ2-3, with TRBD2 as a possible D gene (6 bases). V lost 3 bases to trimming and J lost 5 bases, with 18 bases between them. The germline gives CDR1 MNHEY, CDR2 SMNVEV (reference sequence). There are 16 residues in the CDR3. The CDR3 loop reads CASSFRGVPGGDTQYF. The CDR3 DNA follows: TGTGCCAGCAGTTTCCGAGGGGTGCCCGGGGGAGATACGCAGTATTTT.

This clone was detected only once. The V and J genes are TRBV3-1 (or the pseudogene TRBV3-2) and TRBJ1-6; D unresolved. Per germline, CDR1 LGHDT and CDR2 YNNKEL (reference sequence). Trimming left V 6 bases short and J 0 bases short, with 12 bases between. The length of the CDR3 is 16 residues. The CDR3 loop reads CASSRTFSSYNSPLHF. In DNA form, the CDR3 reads TGTGCCAGCAGTCGGACTTTCAGCTCCTATAATTCACCCCTCCACTTT.